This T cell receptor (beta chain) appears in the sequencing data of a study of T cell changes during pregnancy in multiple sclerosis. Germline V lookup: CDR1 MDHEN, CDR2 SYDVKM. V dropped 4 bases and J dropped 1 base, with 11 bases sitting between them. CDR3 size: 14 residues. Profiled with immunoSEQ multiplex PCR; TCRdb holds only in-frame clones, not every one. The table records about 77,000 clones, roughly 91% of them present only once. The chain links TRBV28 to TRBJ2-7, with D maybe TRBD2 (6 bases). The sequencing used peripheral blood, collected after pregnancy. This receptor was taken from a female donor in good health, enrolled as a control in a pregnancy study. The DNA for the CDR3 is TGTGCCAGCAGTTACACGGGAGCTTCCTACGAGCAGTACTTC. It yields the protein CASSYTGASYEQYF.